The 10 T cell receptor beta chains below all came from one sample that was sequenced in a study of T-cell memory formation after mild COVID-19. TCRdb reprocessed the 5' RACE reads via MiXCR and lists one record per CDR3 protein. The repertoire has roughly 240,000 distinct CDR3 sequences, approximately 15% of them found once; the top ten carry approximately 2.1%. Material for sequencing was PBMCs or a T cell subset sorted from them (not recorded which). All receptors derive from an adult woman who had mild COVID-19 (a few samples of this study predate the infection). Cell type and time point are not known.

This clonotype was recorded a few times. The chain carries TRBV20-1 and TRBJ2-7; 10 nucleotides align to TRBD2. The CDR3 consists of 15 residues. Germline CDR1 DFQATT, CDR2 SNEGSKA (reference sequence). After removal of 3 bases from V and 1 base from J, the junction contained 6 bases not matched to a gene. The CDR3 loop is CSARVLAGPSYEQYF. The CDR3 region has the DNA TGCAGTGCTAGGGTACTAGCGGGGCCGTCCTACGAGCAGTACTTC.

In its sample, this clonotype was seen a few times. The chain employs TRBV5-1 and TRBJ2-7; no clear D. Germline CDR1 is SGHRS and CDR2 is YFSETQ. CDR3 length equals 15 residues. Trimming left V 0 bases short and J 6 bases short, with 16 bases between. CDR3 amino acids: CASSLERPTSSEQYF. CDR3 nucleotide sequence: TGCGCCAGCAGCTTGGAGCGACCCACCTCATCCGAGCAGTACTTC.

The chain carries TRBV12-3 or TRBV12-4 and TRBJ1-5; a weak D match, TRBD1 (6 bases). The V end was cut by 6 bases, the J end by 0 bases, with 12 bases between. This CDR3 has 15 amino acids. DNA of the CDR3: TGTGCCAGCAGCCCAAACAGGGATAGCAATCAGCCCCAGCATTTT. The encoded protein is CASSPNRDSNQPQHF.

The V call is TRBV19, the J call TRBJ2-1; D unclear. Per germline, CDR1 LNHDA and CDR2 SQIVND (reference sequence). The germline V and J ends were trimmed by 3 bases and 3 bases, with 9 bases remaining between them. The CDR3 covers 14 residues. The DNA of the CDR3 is TGTGCCAGTAGTATTGGAGATAACTACAATGAGCAGTTCTTC. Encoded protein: CASSIGDNYNEQFF.

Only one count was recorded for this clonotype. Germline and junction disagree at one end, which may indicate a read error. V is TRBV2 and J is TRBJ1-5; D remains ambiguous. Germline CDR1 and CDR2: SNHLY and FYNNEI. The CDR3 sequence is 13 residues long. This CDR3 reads CASREAAGQPQHF. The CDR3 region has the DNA TGTGCCAGCAGAGAAGCGGCTGGTCAGCCCCAGCATTTT.

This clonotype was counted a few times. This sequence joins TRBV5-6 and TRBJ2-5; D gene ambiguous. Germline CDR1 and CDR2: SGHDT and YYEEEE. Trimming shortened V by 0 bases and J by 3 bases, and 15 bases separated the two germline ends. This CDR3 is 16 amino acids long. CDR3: CASSLEPRGPEETQYF. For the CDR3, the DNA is TGTGCCAGCAGCTTGGAACCCCGTGGGCCAGAAGAGACCCAGTACTTC. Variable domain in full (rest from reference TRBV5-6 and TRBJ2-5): DAGVTQSPTHLIKTRGQQVTLRCSPKSGHDTVSWYQQALGQGPQFIFQYYEEEERQRGNFPDRFSGHQFPNYSSELNVNALLLGDSALYLCASSLEPRGPEETQYFGPGTRLLVL.

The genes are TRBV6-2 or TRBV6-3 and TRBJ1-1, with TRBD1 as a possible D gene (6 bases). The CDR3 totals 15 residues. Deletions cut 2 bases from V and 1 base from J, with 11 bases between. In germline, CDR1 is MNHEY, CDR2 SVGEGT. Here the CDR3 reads CASSYHEQGNTEAFF. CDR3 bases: TGTGCCAGCAGTTACCACGAACAGGGGAACACTGAAGCTTTCTTT.

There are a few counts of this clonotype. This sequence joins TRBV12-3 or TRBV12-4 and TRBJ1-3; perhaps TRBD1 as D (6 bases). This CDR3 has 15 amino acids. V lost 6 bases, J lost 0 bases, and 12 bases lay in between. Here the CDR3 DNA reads TGTGCCAGCAGATTAACAGGGATCTCTGGAAACACCATATATTTT. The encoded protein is CASRLTGISGNTIYF.

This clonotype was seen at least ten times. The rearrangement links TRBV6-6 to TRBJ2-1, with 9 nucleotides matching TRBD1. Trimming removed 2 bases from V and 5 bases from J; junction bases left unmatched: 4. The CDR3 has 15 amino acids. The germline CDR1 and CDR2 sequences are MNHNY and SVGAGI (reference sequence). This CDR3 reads CASSYPGQGHNEQFF. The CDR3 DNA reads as TGTGCCAGCAGTTACCCGGGACAGGGACACAATGAGCAGTTCTTC.

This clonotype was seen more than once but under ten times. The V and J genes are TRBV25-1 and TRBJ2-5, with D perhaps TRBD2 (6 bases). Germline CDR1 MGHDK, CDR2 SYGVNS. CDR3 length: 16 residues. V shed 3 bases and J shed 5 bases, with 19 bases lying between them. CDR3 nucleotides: TGTGCCAGCAGTGACCCGGGAGCAAGGGATACCGAGACCCAGTACTTC. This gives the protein CASSDPGARDTETQYF. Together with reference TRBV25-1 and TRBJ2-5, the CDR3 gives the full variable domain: EADIYQTPRYLVIGTGKKITLECSQTMGHDKMYWYQQDPGMELHLIHYSYGVNSTEKGDLSSESTVSRIRTEHFPLTLESARPSHTSQYLCASSDPGARDTETQYFGPGTRLLVL.